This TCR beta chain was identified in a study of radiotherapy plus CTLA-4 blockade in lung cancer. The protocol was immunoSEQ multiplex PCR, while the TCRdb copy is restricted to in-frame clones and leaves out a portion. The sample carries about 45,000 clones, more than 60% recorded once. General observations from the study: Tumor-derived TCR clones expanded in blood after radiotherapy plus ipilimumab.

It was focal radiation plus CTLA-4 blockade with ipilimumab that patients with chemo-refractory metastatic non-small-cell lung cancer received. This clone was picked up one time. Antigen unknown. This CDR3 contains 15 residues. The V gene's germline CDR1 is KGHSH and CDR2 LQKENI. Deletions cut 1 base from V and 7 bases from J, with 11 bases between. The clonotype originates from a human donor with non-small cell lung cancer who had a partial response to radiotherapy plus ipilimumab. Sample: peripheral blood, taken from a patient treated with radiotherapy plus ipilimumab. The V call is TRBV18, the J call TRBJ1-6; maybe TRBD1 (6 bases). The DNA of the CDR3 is TGTGCCAGCTCACCACTGCAGGGGTCGAATTCACCCCTCCACTTT. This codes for CASSPLQGSNSPLHF.